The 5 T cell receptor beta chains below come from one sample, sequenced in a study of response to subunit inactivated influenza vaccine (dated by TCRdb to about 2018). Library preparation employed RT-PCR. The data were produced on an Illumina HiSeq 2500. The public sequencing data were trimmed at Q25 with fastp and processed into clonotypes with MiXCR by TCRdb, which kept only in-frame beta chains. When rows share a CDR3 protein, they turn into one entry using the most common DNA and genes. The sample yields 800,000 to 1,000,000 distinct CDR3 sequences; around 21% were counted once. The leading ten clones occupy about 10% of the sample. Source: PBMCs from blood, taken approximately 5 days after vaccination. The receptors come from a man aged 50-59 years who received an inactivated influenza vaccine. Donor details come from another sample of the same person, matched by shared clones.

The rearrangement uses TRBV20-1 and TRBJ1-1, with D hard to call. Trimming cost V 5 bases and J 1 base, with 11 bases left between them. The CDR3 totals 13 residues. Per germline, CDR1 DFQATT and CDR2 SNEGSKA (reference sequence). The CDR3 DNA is TGCAGTGCTCCCGCCCATTCGAACACTGAAGCTTTCTTT. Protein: CSAPAHSNTEAFF.

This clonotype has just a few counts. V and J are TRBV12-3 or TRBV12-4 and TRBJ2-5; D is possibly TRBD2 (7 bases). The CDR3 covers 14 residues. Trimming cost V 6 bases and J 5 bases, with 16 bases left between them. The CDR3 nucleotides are TGTGCCAGCAGCCGGCGGGGGCCGGGGGAGACCCAGTACTTC. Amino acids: CASSRRGPGETQYF.

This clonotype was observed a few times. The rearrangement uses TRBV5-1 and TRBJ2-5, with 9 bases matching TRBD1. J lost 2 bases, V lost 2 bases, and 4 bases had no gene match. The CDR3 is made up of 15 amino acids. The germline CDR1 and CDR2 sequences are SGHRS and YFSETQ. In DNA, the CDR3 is TGCGCCAGCAGCTTACAGGGGGCGAGTCAAGAGACCCAGTACTTC. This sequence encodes CASSLQGASQETQYF.

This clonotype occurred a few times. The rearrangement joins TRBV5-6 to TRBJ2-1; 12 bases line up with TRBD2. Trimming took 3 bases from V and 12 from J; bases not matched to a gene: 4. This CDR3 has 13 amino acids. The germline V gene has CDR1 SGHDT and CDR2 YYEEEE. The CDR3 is CASSSWTSGMQFF. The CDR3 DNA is TGTGCCAGCAGCTCATGGACTAGCGGGATGCAGTTCTTC. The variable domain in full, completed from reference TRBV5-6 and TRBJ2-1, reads DAGVTQSPTHLIKTRGQQVTLRCSPKSGHDTVSWYQQALGQGPQFIFQYYEEEERQRGNFPDRFSGHQFPNYSSELNVNALLLGDSALYLCASSSWTSGMQFFGPGTRLTVL.

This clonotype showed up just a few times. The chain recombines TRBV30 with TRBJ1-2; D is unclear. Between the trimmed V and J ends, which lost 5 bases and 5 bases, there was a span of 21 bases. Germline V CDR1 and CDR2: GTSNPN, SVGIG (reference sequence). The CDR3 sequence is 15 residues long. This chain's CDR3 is CAWYLGPLGNYGYTF. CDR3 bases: TGTGCCTGGTACCTTGGGCCCCTCGGTAATTATGGCTACACCTTC.